Presented here are 14 T cell receptor beta chains from one specimen sequenced in a study of identical twins. TCRdb used MiXCR to reprocess the 5' RACE reads, holding one entry per CDR3 protein. Found here are about 470,000 distinct CDR3 sequences, 20% to 25% of them singletons; the top ten hold just under 3%. The same data also went into a second study, on T cells expressing NK-cell markers.

The sequencing sample was made of CD4+ T cells sorted from blood. These receptors originate from a woman aged 18-29 years in good health.

V is TRBV6-2 or TRBV6-3 and J is TRBJ1-6; unclear D gene. This CDR3 is 15 amino acids long. Trimming stripped 2 bases from V and 7 bases from J, with 12 bases between. In germline, CDR1 is MNHEY, CDR2 SVGEGT. The CDR3, as DNA: TGTGCCAGCAGTTACCAGGCAATTACCAATTCACCCCTCCACTTT. Its protein is CASSYQAITNSPLHF.

As DNA, the CDR3 is TGTGCCAGCAGCTTGGCAGGTGTAGCCAAAAACATTCAGTACTTC. Translating gives CASSLAGVAKNIQYF. The chain uses TRBV5-5 and TRBJ2-4; D is unclear. Germline CDR1 is SGHKS and CDR2 is YYEKEE (reference sequence). Trimming shortened V by 0 bases and J by 0 bases, and 7 bases separated the two germline ends. This CDR3 is 15 amino acids long. Drawing the rest from reference TRBV5-5 and TRBJ2-4, the complete variable domain is DAGVTQSPTHLIKTRGQQVTLRCSPISGHKSVSWYQQVLGQGPQFIFQYYEKEERGRGNFPDRFSARQFPNYSSELNVNALLLGDSALYLCASSLAGVAKNIQYFGAGTRLSVL.

The rearrangement joins TRBV2 to TRBJ1-1, with D perhaps matching TRBD1 (6 bases). The germline gives CDR1 SNHLY, CDR2 FYNNEI. The CDR3 spans 13 residues. Trimming took off 6 bases at V and 2 bases at J, with 10 bases between the two ends. In nucleotides, the CDR3 is TGTGCCAGCAGGAGGGACACCAACACTGAAGCTTTCTTT. This encodes CASRRDTNTEAFF.

This clonotype was recorded a few times. This rearrangement joins TRBV10-3 to TRBJ2-7; 11 bases line up with TRBD1. V gave up 6 bases and J gave up 2 bases; unmatched junction bases: 6. The CDR3 is 15 residues long. Germline V gives CDR1 ENHRY, CDR2 SYGVKD. CDR3 nucleotides: TGTGCCATCAGGGACAGGGGGCTTGGGGCCTACGAGCAGTACTTC. Its protein is CAIRDRGLGAYEQYF.

The J gene is TRBJ2-6, the V gene TRBV6-2 or TRBV6-3; D is perhaps TRBD2 (5 bases). Germline values: CDR1 MNHEY, CDR2 SVGEGT. The CDR3 is made up of 15 amino acids. V was cut by 7 bases and J by 0 bases, with 10 bases left in between. The CDR3 DNA reads as TGTGCCAGCAATCAACGGGGCTCTGGGGCCAACGTCCTGACTTTC. Encoded protein: CASNQRGSGANVLTF.

This chain connects TRBV4-3 to TRBJ2-1; TRBD2 agrees at 7 bases. With 0 bases clipped from V and 0 bases from J, the junction kept 2 bases outside the gene matches. The CDR3 runs 16 residues. Germline assignment: CDR1 LGHNA and CDR2 YSLEER. In nucleotides, the CDR3 is TGCGCCAGCAGCCAAGAAGGCGGGAGCTCCTACAATGAGCAGTTCTTC. Protein: CASSQEGGSSYNEQFF.

This clonotype occurred a few times. CDR3 bases: TGTGCCAGCAGCTTGAGACAACTTGGCGGCTACACCTTC. Translated, it gives CASSLRQLGGYTF. This chain links TRBV7-2 with TRBJ1-2; D is ambiguous. Germline CDR1 SGHTA, CDR2 FQGNSA. The CDR3 consists of 13 residues. Trimming cost V 3 bases and J 8 bases, with 13 bases left between them.

J is TRBJ2-1 and V is TRBV5-1, with D maybe TRBD2 (5 bases). CDR3 size: 15 residues. Germline V gives CDR1 SGHRS, CDR2 YFSETQ. V was shortened by 4 bases and J by 5 bases, with 16 bases between the two germline ends. DNA for the CDR3: TGCGCCAGCAGCCCCCGGAGGACTGTACACAATGAGCAGTTCTTC. This sequence encodes CASSPRRTVHNEQFF.

The J gene is TRBJ1-6, the V gene TRBV5-1, with D possibly TRBD1 on 5 matching bases. Trimming removed 0 bases at V and 7 bases at J, with 8 bases between. Germline V lookup: CDR1 SGHRS, CDR2 YFSETQ. This CDR3 region has 14 residues. CDR3 loop: CASSLEGQNSPLHF. DNA for the CDR3: TGCGCCAGCAGCTTGGAGGGGCAGAATTCACCCCTCCACTTT.

This chain links TRBV14 with TRBJ2-1; TRBD2 matches at 13 bases. V shed 4 bases, J shed 9 bases, and the junction held 9 bases outside the gene matches. Per the germline V gene, CDR1 is SGHDN and CDR2 is FVKESK. The length of the CDR3 is 16 residues. The CDR3 DNA reads TGTGCCAGCAGCCTACAAAAACTAGCGGGAGGGGTTGAGCAGTTCTTC. This gives the protein CASSLQKLAGGVEQFF.

This clonotype was detected a few times. The chain joins TRBV5-1 to TRBJ2-7, with 7 bases fitting TRBD1. With V trimmed by 4 bases and J by 2 bases, 9 bases remained unmatched. Germline V gives CDR1 SGHRS, CDR2 YFSETQ. This CDR3 is built from 15 residues. The CDR3: CASSVSTGIAYEQYF. The CDR3 bases are TGCGCCAGCAGCGTCTCGACAGGGATCGCCTACGAGCAGTACTTC.

This chain links TRBV7-6 with TRBJ1-1; tentative D call: TRBD1 (6 bases). Germline V gene data show CDR1 as SGHVS and CDR2 as FNYEAQ. Trimming took 5 bases from V and 0 from J, leaving 10 bases between them. The CDR3 covers 14 residues. The DNA for the CDR3 is TGTGCCAGCAGCGCTAGGGGGTTGAACACTGAAGCTTTCTTT. Translation gives CASSARGLNTEAFF.

This clonotype was detected only once. The chain joins TRBV19 to TRBJ2-1; 8 positions agree with TRBD2. Trimming at V came to 3 bases and at J to 7 bases, leaving 17 bases not matched to a gene. This CDR3 comprises 18 residues. The V gene's germline CDR1 is LNHDA and CDR2 SQIVND (reference sequence). CDR3 in amino acids: CASSISRRDTSGRNEQFF. As DNA, the CDR3 is TGTGCCAGTAGTATCTCTAGGAGGGATACTAGCGGCAGGAATGAGCAGTTCTTC.

This clonotype was counted only a few times. The chain links TRBV12-3 or TRBV12-4 to TRBJ1-1; D is undetermined. The V gene lost 0 bases and the J gene lost 10 bases, with 18 bases spanning the gap. CDR3 size: 15 residues. The CDR3 reads CASSLAYRGTRAAFF. CDR3 nucleotide sequence: TGTGCCAGCAGTTTAGCGTATCGGGGTACCAGAGCAGCTTTCTTT.